This T cell receptor (beta chain) emerged from a study of T cells after yellow fever vaccination. This clonotype was recorded many times. Germline CDR1 SGDLS, CDR2 YYNGEE. The CDR3 covers 16 residues. Trimming cost V 1 base and J 0 bases; bases outside gene matches: 4. MiXCR, applied by TCRdb to the 5' RACE reads, yields one record per CDR3 protein. The sample has over 45,000 distinct CDR3 sequences, approximately 6.1% seen once; the top ten hold roughly 28%. The chain has TRBV9 and TRBJ2-1; 7 nucleotides align to TRBD2. The origin of this receptor is a man aged 18 to 29 who received the YFV17D yellow fever vaccine. Sequenced here: PBMCs, either bulk or a sorted T-cell subset (CD4+, CD8+, memory, or dextramer-sorted; not recorded which), sampled on the day of the yellow fever booster vaccination. CDR3 sequence: CASSVPLAASYNEQFF. CDR3 sequence (DNA): TGTGCCAGCAGCGTACCTCTAGCGGCCTCCTACAATGAGCAGTTCTTC.